This T cell receptor (beta chain) was sequenced during a study of blood T cell repertoires in COVID-19 (dated by TCRdb to 2020 to 2022). Context from the whole study: Collaborator samples came from the United States, Italy and Spain and covered acute and convalescent phases of COVID-19. HLA class I and class II types, where available, came from metadata supplied by the sample provider rather than from assay-based typing. Samples came from the ongoing ImmuneRACE study (first 160 participants) plus 1,254 subjects from 6 global collaborators. The dataset comprised deeply sampled blood TCRbeta repertoires from subjects exposed to, actively infected with, or recovered from COVID-19. A freely available public database, intended as a resource for researchers studying the immune response to SARS-CoV-2, is where the repertoires were released. The material from the prospective study consisted of cDNA or gDNA derived from T cells, B-cell-depleted T cells, or PBMCs. The sample metadata nearly always contained a de-identified subject ID, COVID-19 status, age in years and sex. General study outcomes and caveats: The amount of clinical and demographic metadata varied by source and participant and was provided uncurated.

In Seattle, one collaborating source enrolled patients while the infection was active and tracked those patients longitudinally over the course of disease. The collaborating institutions used their own protocols to collect whole blood in K2EDTA tubes. For TCRbeta analysis, collaborators shipped samples in one of three forms: frozen whole blood, isolated PBMCs, or DNA extracted from either of those sample types. From the cysteine up to the phenylalanine, the CDR3 has a length of 14 residues. Of all the DNA, just the CDR3 is kept, 42 bases in frame from base 1. The germline V gene (reference sequence) sets CDR1 to LNHDA and CDR2 to SQIVND. Trimming costs V 5 bases and J 1 base, and their ends lie 9 bases apart. Remarks on this clone: Its antigen is not yet known. Per-nucleotide qualities are absent, and no much larger clonotype sits a single base away.

TCRbeta CDR3 regions were amplified from genomic DNA by means of the immunoSEQ Assay, a bias-controlled multiplex PCR. The published analysis was carried out like this. Nucleated cell counts per sample were estimated from amplification of reference gene primers within the assay. Sequence reads were collapsed and filtered to measure the absolute abundance of every unique TCRbeta CDR3 rearrangement. For each sample, productive Simpson clonality was calculated by taking the square root of Simpson's diversity index across productive rearrangements. The immuneACCESS repertoire file appears here via TCRdb, limited to in-frame rearrangements. These files lack a portion of the clones; in checked studies, under half of the deficit traces to unresolved V genes, and the cause of the others is not known. V, J and clone size are those of that table, while D and trimming were read from the DNA. Here the sample has hundreds of thousands of clones; 88% occur a single time. Together, the top ten hold approximately 10% of the sample.

Input material: peripheral blood. This clonotype was sampled from a woman in her twenties or thirties with COVID-19, enrolled during active disease. This chain joins TRBV19 to TRBJ1-5; confidence is insufficient to name the D gene. The nucleotide sequence reads TGTGCCAGTAGTCCCTCTATAAGCAATCAGCCCCAGCATTTT. It translates to CASSPSISNQPQHF.